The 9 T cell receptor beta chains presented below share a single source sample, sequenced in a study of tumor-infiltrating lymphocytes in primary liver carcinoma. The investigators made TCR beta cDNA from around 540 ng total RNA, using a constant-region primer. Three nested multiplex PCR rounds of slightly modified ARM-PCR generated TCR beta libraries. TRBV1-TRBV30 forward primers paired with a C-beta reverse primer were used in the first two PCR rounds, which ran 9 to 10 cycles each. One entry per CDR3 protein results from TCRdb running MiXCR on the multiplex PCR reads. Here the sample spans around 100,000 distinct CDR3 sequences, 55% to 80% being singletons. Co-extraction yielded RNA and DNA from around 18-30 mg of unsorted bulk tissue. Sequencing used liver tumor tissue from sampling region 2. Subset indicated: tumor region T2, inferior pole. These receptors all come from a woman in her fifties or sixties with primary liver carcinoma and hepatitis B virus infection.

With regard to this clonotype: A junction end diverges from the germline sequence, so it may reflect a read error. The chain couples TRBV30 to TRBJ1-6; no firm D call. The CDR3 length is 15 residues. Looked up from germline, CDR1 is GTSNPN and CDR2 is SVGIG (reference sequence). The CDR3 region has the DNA TGTGCCTGGAGTCGAAGACAACGTAATAATCCACCCCTCCACTTT. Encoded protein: CAWSRRQRNNPPLHF.

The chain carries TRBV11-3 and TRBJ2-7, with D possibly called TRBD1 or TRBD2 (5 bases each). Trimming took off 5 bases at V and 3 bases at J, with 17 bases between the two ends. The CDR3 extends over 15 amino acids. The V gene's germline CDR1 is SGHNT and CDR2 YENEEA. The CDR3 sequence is CASSLGAWGNYEQYF. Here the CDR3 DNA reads TGTGCCAGCAGCCTCGGGGCATGGGGCAACTACGAGCAGTACTTC.

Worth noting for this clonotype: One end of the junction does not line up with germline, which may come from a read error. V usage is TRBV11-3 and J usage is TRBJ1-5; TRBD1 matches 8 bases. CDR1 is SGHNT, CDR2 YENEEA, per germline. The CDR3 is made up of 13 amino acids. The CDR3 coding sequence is TGTACCGGCAGCTCAGGGGGCAATCATCCCCAGCATTTT. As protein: CTGSSGGNHPQHF.

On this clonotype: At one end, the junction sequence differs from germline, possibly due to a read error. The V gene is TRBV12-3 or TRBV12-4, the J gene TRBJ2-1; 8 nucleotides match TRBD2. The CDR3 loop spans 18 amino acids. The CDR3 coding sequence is TGTGCCAGCAGTTTGGAGCGGGAGTGCCGCCGATCCTACAATGAGCAATTCTTC. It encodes CASSLERECRRSYNEQFF.

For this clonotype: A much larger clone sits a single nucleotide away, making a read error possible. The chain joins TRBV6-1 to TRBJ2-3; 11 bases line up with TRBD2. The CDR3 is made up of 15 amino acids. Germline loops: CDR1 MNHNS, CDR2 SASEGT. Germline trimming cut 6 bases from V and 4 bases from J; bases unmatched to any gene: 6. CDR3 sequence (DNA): TGTGCCAGCAGCCTCCTAGCGGGAGGTGCAGATACGCAGTATTTT. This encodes CASSLLAGGADTQYF.

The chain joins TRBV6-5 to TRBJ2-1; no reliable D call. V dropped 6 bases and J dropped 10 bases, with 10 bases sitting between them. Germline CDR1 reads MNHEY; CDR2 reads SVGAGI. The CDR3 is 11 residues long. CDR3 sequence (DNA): TGTGCCAGCAGCCTAGGATCGGAGCAGTTCTTC. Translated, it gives CASSLGSEQFF.

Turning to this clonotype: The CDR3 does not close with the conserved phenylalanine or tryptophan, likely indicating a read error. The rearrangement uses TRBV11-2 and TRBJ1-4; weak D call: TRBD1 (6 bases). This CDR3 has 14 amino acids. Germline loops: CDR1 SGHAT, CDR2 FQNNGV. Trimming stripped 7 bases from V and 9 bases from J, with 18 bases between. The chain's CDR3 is CASNSPTGKKKLFL. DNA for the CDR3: TGTGCCAGCAACTCCCCGACAGGAAAGAAAAAACTGTTTTTG.

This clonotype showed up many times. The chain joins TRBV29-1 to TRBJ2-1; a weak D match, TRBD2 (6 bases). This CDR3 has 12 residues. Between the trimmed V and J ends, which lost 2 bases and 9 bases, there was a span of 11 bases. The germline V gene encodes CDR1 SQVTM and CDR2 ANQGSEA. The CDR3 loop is CSVENPGGEQFF. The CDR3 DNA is TGCAGCGTTGAAAATCCCGGGGGTGAGCAGTTCTTC.

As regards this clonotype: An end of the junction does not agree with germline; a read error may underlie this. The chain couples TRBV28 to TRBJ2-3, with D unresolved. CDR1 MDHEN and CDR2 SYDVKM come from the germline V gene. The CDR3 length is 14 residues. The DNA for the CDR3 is TGTACCAGCAGTATAAGGCCGTCCACAGATACGCAGTATTTT. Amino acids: CTSSIRPSTDTQYF.